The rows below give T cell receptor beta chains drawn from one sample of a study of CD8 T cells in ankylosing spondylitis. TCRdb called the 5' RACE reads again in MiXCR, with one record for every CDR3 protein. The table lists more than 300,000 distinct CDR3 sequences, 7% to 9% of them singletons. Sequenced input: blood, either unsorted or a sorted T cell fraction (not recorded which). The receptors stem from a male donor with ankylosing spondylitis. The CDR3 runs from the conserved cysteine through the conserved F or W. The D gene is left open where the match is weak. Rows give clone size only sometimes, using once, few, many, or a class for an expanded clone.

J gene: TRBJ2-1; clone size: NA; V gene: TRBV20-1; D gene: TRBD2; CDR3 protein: CSARMAGGDDEQFF; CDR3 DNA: TGCAGTGCTAGGATGGCGGGAGGAGACGATGAGCAGTTCTTC
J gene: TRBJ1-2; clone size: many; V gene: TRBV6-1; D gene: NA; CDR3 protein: CASRPSVGGDAYGYTF; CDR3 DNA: TGTGCCAGCAGACCCTCCGTTGGGGGGGACGCGTATGGCTACACCTTC
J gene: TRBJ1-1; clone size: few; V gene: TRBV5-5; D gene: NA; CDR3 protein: CASSLGRAGYSEAFF; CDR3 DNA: TGTGCCAGCAGCTTGGGGAGGGCAGGGTACTCTGAAGCTTTCTTT
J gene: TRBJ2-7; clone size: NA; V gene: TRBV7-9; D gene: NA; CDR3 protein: CASSLRQYEQYF; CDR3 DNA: TGTGCCAGCAGCTTAAGGCAGTACGAGCAGTACTTC
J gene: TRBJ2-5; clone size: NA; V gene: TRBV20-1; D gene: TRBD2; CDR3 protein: CSARDSGLAGGPGWETQYF; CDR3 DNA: TGCAGTGCTAGGGATTCGGGACTAGCGGGAGGCCCAGGGTGGGAGACCCAGTACTTC
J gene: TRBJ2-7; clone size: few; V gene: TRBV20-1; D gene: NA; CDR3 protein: CSAADRDHLYEQYF; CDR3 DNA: TGCAGTGCGGCAGACCGGGACCACCTATACGAGCAGTACTTC
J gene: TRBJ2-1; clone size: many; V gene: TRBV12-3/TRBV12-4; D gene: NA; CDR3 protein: CASSPPPGQNEQFF; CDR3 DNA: TGTGCCAGCAGTCCCCCGCCGGGTCAGAATGAGCAGTTCTTC
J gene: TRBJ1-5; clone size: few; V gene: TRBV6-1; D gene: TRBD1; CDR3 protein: CASGRDRGYQPQHF; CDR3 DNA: TGTGCCAGCGGCCGGGACAGGGGATATCAGCCCCAGCATTTT
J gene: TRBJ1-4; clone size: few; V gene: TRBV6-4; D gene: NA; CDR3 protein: CASYSRSPNEKLFF; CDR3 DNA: TGTGCCAGCTATAGCAGGTCCCCAAATGAAAAACTGTTTTTT
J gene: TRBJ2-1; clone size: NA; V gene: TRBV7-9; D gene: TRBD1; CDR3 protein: CASSNRDRPDYNEQFF; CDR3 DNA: TGTGCCAGCAGCAACCGGGACAGGCCAGACTACAATGAGCAGTTCTTC
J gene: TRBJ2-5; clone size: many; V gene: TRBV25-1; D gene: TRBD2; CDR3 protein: CASSGLAGVGETQYF; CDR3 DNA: TGTGCCAGCAGTGGACTAGCGGGAGTTGGAGAGACCCAGTACTTC
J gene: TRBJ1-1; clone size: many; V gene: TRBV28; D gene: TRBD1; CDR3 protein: CASSSRTGRVRTEAFF; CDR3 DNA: TGTGCCAGCAGTTCTCGGACAGGGCGGGTTAGAACTGAAGCTTTCTTT
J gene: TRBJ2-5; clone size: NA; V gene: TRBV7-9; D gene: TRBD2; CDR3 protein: CASSLGASGSGETQYF; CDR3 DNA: TGTGCCAGCAGCTTAGGGGCTAGCGGGAGCGGGGAGACCCAGTACTTC
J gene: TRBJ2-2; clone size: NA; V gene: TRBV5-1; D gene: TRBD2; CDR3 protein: CASSPERGGATGELFF; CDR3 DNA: TGCGCCAGCAGCCCCGAGCGGGGTGGAGCCACCGGGGAGCTGTTTTTT
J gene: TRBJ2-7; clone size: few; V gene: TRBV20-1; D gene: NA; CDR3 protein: CSARALRGSYEQYF; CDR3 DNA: TGCAGTGCTCGGGCGCTCCGGGGCTCCTACGAGCAGTACTTC
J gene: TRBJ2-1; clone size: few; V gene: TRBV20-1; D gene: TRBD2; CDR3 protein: CSAKLAGGDEQFF; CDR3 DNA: TGCAGTGCAAAGCTAGCGGGAGGGGATGAGCAGTTCTTC
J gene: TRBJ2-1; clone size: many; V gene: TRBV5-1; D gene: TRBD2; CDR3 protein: CASSRTSGVPFDEQFF; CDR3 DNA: TGCGCCAGCAGCCGGACTAGCGGAGTCCCTTTCGATGAGCAGTTCTTC
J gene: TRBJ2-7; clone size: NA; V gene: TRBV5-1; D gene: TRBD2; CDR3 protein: CASSIGLVYEQYF; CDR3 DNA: TGCGCCAGCAGTATCGGACTAGTCTACGAGCAGTACTTC
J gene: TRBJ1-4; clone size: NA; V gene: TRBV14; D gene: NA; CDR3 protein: CASSQVGSGKLFF; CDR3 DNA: TGTGCCAGCAGCCAAGTGGGGTCCGGAAAACTGTTTTTT
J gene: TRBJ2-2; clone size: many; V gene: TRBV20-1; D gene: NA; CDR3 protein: CSALSGANTGELFF; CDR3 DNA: TGCAGTGCTCTAAGCGGCGCGAACACCGGGGAGCTGTTTTTT
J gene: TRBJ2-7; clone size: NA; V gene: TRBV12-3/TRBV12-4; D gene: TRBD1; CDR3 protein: CASTGTGGGEQYF; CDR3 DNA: TGTGCCAGCACCGGGACAGGGGGGGGCGAGCAGTACTTC
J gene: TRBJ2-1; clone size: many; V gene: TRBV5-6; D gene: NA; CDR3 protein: CASSPPRGYNEQFF; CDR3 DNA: TGTGCCAGCAGCCCACCCAGGGGTTACAATGAGCAGTTCTTC
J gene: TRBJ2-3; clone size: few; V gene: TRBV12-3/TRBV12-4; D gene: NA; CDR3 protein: CASSLFLGDTQYF; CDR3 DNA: TGTGCCAGCAGTTTATTTTTGGGCGATACGCAGTATTTT
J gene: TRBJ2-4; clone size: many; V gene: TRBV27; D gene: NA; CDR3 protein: CASSQLGLAKNIQYF; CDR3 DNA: TGTGCCAGCAGTCAACTAGGCCTAGCCAAAAACATTCAGTACTTC
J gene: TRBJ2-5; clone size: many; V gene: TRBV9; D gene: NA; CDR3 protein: CASSVGPQETQYF; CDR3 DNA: TGTGCCAGCAGCGTAGGACCCCAAGAGACCCAGTACTTC
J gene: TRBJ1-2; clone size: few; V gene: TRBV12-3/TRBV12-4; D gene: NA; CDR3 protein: CASSLFYEGYTF; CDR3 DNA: TGTGCCAGCAGTTTATTCTACGAGGGCTACACCTTC
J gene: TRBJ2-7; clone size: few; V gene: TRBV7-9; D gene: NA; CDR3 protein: CASSSVEGQYF; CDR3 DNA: TGTGCCAGCAGCTCCGTGGAGGGGCAGTACTTC
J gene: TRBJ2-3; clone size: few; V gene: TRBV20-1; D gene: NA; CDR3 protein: CSATYTGRTDTQYF; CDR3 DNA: TGCAGTGCTACCTACACCGGTCGTACAGATACGCAGTATTTT
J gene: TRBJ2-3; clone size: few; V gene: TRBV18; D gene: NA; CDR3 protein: CASSPTGNTDTQYF; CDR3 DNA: TGTGCCAGCTCACCTACAGGGAACACAGATACGCAGTATTTT
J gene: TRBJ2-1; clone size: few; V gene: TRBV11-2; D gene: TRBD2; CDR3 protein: CASSVSGRDNEQFF; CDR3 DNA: TGTGCCAGCAGCGTTAGCGGGAGGGACAATGAGCAGTTCTTC
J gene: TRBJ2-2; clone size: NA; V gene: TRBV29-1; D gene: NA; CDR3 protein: CSVSQGGTGELFF; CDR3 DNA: TGCAGCGTTTCACAAGGGGGCACCGGGGAGCTGTTTTTT
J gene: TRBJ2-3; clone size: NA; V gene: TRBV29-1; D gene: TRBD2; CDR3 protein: CSVNREGWTDTQYF; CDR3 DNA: TGCAGCGTCAATCGGGAGGGATGGACAGATACGCAGTATTTT
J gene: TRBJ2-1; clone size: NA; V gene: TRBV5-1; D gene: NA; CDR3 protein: CASSSYGSRSIVIVNEQFF; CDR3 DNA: TGCGCCAGCAGCTCCTACGGGAGTCGGAGTATCGTTATTGTCAATGAGCAGTTCTTC
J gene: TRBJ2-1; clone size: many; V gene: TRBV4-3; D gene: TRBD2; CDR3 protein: CASSQDPLAGKATLF; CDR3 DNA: TGCGCCAGCAGCCAAGATCCGCTAGCGGGAAAGGCAACGCTCTTC
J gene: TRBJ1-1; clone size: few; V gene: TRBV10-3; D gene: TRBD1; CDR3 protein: CAISESSGTGNTEAFF; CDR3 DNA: TGTGCCATCAGTGAGAGTTCCGGGACAGGCAACACTGAAGCTTTCTTT
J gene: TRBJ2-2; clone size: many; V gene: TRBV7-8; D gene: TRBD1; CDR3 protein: CAGSLQGANTGELFF; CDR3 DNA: TGTGCCGGAAGCCTGCAGGGGGCGAACACCGGGGAGCTGTTTTTT